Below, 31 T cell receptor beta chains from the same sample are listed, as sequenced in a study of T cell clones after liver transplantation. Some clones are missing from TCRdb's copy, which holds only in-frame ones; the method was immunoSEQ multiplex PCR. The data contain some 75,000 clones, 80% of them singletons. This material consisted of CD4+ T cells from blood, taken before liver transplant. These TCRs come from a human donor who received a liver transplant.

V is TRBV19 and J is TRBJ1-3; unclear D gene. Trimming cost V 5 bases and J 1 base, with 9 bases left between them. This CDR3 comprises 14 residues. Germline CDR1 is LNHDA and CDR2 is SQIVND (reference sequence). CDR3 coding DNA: TGTGCCAGTAGTTTCGGGATGTCTGGAAACACCATATATTTT. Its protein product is CASSFGMSGNTIYF.

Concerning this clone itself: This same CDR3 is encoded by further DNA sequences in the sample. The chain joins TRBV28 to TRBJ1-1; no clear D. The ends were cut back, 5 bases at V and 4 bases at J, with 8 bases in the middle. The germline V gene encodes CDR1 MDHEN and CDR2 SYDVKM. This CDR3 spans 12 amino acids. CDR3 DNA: TGTGCCAGCAGTCCATTATCCACTGAAGCTTTCTTT. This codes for CASSPLSTEAFF.

As DNA, the CDR3 is TGTGCCAGTAGAAGAGGGCGTAATCAGCCCCAGCATTTT. Translated, it gives CASRRGRNQPQHF. V gene TRBV19 combines with J gene TRBJ1-5; D remains unclear. This CDR3 spans 13 amino acids. Germline CDR1 reads LNHDA; CDR2 reads SQIVND (reference sequence). The V and J ends lost 6 bases and 4 bases respectively, with 10 bases between them.

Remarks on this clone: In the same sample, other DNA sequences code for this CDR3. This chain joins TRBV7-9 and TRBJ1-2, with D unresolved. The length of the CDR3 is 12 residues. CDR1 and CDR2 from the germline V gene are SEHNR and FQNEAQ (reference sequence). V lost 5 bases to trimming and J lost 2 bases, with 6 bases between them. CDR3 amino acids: CASSPNNYGYTF. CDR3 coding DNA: TGTGCCAGCAGCCCCAACAACTATGGCTACACCTTC.

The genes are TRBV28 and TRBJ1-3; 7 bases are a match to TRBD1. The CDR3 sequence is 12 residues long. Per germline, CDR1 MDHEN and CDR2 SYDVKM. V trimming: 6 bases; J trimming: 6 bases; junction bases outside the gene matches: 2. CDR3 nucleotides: TGTGCCAGCAGAACAGGGGAAAACACCATATATTTT. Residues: CASRTGENTIYF.

The CDR3 nucleotides read TGTGCCAGCAGTTACGGGGCAGGGGTTTCCTACGAGCAGTACTTC. It translates to CASSYGAGVSYEQYF. The chain carries TRBV6-6 and TRBJ2-7; possible D gene TRBD1, 6 bases. Trimming cost V 2 bases and J 1 base, with 12 bases left between them. Looked up from germline, CDR1 is MNHNY and CDR2 is SVGAGI (reference sequence). This CDR3 is 15 amino acids long.

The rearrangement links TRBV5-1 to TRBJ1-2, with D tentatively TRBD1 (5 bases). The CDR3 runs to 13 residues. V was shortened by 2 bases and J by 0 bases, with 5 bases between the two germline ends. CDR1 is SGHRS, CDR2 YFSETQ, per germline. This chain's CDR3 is CASSLQANYGYTF. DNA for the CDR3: TGCGCCAGCAGCTTACAGGCTAACTATGGCTACACCTTC. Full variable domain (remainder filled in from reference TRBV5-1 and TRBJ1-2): KAGVTQTPRYLIKTRGQQVTLSCSPISGHRSVSWYQQTPGQGLQFLFEYFSETQRNKGNFPGRFSGRQFSNSRSEMNVSTLELGDSALYLCASSLQANYGYTFGSGTRLTVV.

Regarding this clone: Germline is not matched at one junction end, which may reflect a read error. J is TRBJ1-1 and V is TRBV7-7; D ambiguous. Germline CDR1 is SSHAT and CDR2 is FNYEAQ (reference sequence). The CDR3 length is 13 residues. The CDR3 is CASSLDPSTEAFF. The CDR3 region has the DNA TGTGCTAGCAGCTTAGACCCGAGCACTGAAGCTTTCTTT.

The CDR3 loop is CASSVDPLGSGELFF. In DNA form, the CDR3 reads TGTGCCAGCAGCGTAGATCCCTTGGGGTCCGGGGAGCTGTTTTTT. The rearrangement joins TRBV9 to TRBJ2-2; no definite D call. This CDR3 comprises 15 residues. The V and J ends lost 0 bases and 6 bases respectively, with 12 bases between them. Germline CDR1 is SGDLS and CDR2 is YYNGEE.

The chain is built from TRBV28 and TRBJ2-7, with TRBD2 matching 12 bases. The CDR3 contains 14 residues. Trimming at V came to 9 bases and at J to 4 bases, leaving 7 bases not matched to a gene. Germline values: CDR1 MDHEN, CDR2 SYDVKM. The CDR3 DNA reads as TGTGCCAGTACAACGGGACTAGCGGGTTACGAGCAGTACTTC. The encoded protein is CASTTGLAGYEQYF.

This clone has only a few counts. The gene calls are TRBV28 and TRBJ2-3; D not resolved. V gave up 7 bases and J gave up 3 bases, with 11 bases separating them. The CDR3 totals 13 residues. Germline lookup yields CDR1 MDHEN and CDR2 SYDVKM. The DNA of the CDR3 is TGTGCCAGCACCCAGTTCGGAACAGATACGCAGTATTTT. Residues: CASTQFGTDTQYF.

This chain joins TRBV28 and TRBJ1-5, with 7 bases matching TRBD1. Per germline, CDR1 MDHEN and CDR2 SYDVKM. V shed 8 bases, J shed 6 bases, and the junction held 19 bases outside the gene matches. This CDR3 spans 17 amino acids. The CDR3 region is CASSSIQGGGDGQPQHF. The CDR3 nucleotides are TGTGCCAGCTCCTCAATCCAGGGGGGGGGCGACGGTCAGCCCCAGCATTTT.

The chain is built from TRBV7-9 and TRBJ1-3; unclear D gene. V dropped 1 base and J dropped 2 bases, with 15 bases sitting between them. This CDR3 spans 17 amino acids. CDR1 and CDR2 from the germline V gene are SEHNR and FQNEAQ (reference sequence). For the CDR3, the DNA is TGTGCCAGCAGCTTAGACGTCAGCATAACCACTGGAAACACCATATATTTT. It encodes CASSLDVSITTGNTIYF.

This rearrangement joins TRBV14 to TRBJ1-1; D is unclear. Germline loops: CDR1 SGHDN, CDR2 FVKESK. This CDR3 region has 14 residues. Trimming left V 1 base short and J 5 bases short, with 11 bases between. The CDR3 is CASSQGTWRTEAFF. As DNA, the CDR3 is TGTGCCAGCAGCCAAGGAACCTGGCGGACTGAAGCTTTCTTT. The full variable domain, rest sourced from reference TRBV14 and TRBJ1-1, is EAGVTQFPSHSVIEKGQTVTLRCDPISGHDNLYWYRRVMGKEIKFLLHFVKESKQDESGMPNNRFLAERTGGTYSTLKVQPAELEDSGVYFCASSQGTWRTEAFFGQGTRLTVV.

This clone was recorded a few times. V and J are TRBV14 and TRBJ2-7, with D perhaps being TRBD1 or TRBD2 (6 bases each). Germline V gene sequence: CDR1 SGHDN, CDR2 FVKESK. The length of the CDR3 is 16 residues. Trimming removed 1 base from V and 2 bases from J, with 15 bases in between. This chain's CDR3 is CASSQVRGRYPYEQYF. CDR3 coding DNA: TGTGCCAGCAGCCAAGTAAGGGGGAGGTACCCCTACGAGCAGTACTTC.

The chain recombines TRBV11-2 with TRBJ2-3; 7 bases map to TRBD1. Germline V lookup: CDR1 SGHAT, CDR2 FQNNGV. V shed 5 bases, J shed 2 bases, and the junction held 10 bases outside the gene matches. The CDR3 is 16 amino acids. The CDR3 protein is CASSPRGTAYTDTQYF. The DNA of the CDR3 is TGTGCCAGCAGCCCGAGGGGGACAGCCTACACAGATACGCAGTATTTT. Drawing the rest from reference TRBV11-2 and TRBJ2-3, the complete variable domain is EAGVAQSPRYKIIEKRQSVAFWCNPISGHATLYWYQQILGQGPKLLIQFQNNGVVDDSQLPKDRFSAERLKGVDSTLKIQPAKLEDSAVYLCASSPRGTAYTDTQYFGPGTRLTVL.

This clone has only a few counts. For the CDR3, the DNA is TGTGCCAGCAGGTGGGGGGCGAACACTGAAGCTTTCTTT. Its protein is CASRWGANTEAFF. The chain links TRBV28 to TRBJ1-1; TRBD1 might be the D (6 bases). V lost 6 bases to trimming and J lost 1 base, with 9 bases between them. CDR3 length: 13 residues. Germline V gene sequence: CDR1 MDHEN, CDR2 SYDVKM.

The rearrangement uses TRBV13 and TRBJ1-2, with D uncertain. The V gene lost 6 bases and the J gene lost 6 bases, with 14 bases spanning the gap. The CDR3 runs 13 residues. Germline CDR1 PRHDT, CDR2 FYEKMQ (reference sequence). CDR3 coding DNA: TGTGCCAGCAGTCCTACGGAGACCCATGGCTACACCTTC. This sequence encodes CASSPTETHGYTF.

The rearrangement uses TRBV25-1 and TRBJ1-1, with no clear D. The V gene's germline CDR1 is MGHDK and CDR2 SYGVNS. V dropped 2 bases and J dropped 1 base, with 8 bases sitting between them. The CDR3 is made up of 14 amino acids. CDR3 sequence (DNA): TGTGCCAGCAGTGAACTGTCTGGGAACACTGAAGCTTTCTTT. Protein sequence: CASSELSGNTEAFF.

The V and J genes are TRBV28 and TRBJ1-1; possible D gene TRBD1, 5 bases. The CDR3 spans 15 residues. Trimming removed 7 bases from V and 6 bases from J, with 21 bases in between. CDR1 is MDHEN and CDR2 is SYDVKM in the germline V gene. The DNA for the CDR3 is TGTGCCAGCACCTTGAGCCCAGGGCTTGGGGCTGAAGCTTTCTTT. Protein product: CASTLSPGLGAEAFF.

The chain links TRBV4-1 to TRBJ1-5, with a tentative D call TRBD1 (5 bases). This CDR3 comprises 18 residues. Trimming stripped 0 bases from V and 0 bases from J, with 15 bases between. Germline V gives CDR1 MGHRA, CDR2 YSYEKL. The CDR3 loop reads CASSQDLARAVSNQPQHF. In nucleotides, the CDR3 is TGCGCCAGCAGCCAAGATCTAGCCAGGGCGGTTAGCAATCAGCCCCAGCATTTT.

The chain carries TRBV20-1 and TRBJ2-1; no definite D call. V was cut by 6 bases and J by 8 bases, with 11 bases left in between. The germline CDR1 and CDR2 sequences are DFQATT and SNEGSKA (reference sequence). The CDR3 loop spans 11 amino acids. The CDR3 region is CSAGMADEQFF. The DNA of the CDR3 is TGCAGTGCAGGGATGGCGGATGAGCAGTTCTTC.

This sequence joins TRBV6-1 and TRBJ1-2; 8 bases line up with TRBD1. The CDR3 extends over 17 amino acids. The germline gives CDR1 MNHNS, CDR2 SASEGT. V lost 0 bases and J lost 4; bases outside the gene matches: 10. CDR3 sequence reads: CASSEAYSGGASYGYTF. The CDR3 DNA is TGTGCCAGCAGTGAAGCGTACTCAGGGGGCGCCTCCTATGGCTACACCTTC.

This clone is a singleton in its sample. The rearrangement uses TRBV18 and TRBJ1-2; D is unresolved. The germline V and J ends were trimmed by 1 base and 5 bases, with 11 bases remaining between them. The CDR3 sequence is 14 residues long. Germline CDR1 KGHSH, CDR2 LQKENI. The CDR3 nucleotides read TGTGCCAGCTCACCACTCGACATGCTATATGGCTACACCTTC. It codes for CASSPLDMLYGYTF.

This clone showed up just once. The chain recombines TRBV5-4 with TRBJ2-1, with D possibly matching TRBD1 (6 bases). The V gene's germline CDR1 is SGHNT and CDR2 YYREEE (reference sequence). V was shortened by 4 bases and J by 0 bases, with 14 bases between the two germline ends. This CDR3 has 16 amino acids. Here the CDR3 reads CASSGVRGSSYNEQFF. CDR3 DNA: TGTGCCAGCAGCGGAGTGAGGGGGAGCTCCTACAATGAGCAGTTCTTC.

This CDR3 is CSGLAGGQETQYF. The CDR3 DNA sequence: TGCAGCGGACTGGCGGGTGGGCAAGAGACCCAGTACTTC. The J gene is TRBJ2-5, the V gene TRBV29-1, with D maybe TRBD2 (5 bases). There are 13 residues in the CDR3. Trimming stripped 7 bases from V and 2 bases from J, with 14 bases between. Germline V gene sequence: CDR1 SQVTM, CDR2 ANQGSEA.

The CDR3 DNA sequence: TGCGCCAGCAGCCAACTACTAGCGGTCGTGGGGAATGAGCAGTTCTTC. Residues: CASSQLLAVVGNEQFF. The chain combines TRBV4-1 with TRBJ2-1; TRBD2 matches at 8 bases. This CDR3 has 16 residues. The junction had 10 bases not matched to a gene; V was cut back by 2 bases and J by 7 bases. The germline V gene encodes CDR1 MGHRA and CDR2 YSYEKL.

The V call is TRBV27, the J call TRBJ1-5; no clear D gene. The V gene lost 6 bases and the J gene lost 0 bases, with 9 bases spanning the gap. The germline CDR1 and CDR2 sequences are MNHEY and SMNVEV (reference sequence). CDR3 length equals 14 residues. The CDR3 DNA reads TGTGCCAGCAGAGGCTTCTCTAGCAATCAGCCCCAGCATTTT. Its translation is CASRGFSSNQPQHF.

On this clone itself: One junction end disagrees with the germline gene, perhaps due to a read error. CDR3 region: CASSYSGGNTGELFF. In nucleotides, the CDR3 is TGTGCCAGCAGTTACTCAGGGGGCAACACCGGGGAGCTGTTTTTT. This rearrangement joins TRBV6-4 to TRBJ2-2; 8 bases align to TRBD1. This CDR3 is 15 amino acids long. Germline V gene sequence: CDR1 MRHNA, CDR2 SNTAGT.

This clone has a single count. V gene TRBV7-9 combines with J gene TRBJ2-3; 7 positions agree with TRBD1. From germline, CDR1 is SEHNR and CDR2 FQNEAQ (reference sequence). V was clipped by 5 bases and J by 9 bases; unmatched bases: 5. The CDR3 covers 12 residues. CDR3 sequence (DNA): TGTGCCAGCAGCCAGGACAGGACGACGCAGTATTTT. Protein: CASSQDRTTQYF. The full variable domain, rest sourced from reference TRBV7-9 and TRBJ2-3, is DTGVSQNPRHKITKRGQNVTFRCDPISEHNRLYWYRQTLGQGPEFLTYFQNEAQLEKSRLLSDRFSAERPKGSFSTLEIQRTEQGDSAMYLCASSQDRTTQYFGPGTRLTVL.

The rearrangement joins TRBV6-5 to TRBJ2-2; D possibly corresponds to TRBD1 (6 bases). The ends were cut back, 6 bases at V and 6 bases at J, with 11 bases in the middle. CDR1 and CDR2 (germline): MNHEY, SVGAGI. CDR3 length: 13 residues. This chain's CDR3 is CASRRGGPGELFF. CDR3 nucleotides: TGTGCCAGCAGGAGAGGGGGTCCCGGGGAGCTGTTTTTT.